This T cell receptor beta chain was found in a study of immune evolution from preneoplasia to lung adenocarcinoma (dated by TCRdb to the early 2020s). The study in broad terms: HLA loss of heterozygosity was found in approximately 7% of AIS, under 18% of MIA and about a third of ADC lesions, and in no AAH lesions. The study used immune gene expression, TCR sequencing and multiplex immunofluorescence to profile the immune contexture of lung adenocarcinoma precursors and invasive adenocarcinoma. Resected precursor lesions (AAH, AIS, MIA) and invasive adenocarcinomas were each compared against paired morphologically normal lung tissue. The sample size depended on which specimens were available, not on a prior power calculation. Whole exome sequencing and methylation data from the same cohort of nodules were integrated with the immune data. A total of approximately 50 patients with pulmonary nodules who underwent surgical resection were included in the overall cohort. The TCR sequencing data were obtained from about 51 patients. It was reported in the study that 85 to 120 samples were used for TCR sequencing. Class I HLA alleles were inferred from exome data with POLYSOLVER, and allele-specific HLA loss was detected with LOHHLA.

The immunoSEQ hsTCRbeta Kit was used to sequence TCR beta CDR3 regions from DNA. Processing in the source paper ran as follows. The ImmunoSEQ Analyzer was used to analyse the TCR sequencing data. T cell clonality was defined as 1 minus Pielou's evenness, calculated on productive rearrangements. To measure T cell diversity, the inverse Simpson index was applied to productive templates. T cell density was TCR beta template counts normalized to usable DNA, estimated by amplifying and sequencing housekeeping genes. Two-sided Kruskal-Wallis tests were used to compare TCR metrics between histologic stages. TCRdb limited this immuneACCESS table to in-frame rearrangements with V and J called. A share of clones is missing; checked studies link under half to unresolved V genes, and the rest is unexplained. The D gene and trimming were derived from the DNA, and the V and J assignments and clone size from that table. The sample table holds some 6,100 clones, of which roughly 83% were seen once. The ten largest clones take up under 3.5% of the sample.

Between the mid-2010s and the late 2010s, the patients underwent resection in either Japan or China. Histologic diagnosis of each case was confirmed independently by two lung cancer pathologists on H&E slides. Premalignant or tumor cells were enriched for nucleic acid extraction by macro-dissection performed after pathologic assessment. DNA was isolated from FFPE tissue using the AllPrep DNA/RNA FFPE Kit. On the study overall, not on this receptor specifically: KRAS-mutant nodules showed the highest T cell clonality compared with EGFR-mutant or double wild-type lesions. All patients were from Japan and China, so applicability to Western populations was uncertain. The findings reflected association rather than direct causation, and larger cohorts with long-term follow-up and longitudinal biopsies were considered necessary. Normal lung had the highest top T cell clone frequencies, which appeared to decline progressively from AAH through AIS, MIA and invasive adenocarcinoma. The highest clonality was observed in normal lung, whereas higher T cell density and diversity but lower clonality appeared to be present in later-stage lesions.

Concerning this clone itself: Its binding antigen is unknown. Within one base of it there is no much larger clone, and no base qualities were kept.

Input material: FFPE lung adenocarcinoma in situ tissue. The meaning of the sample's cell subset or site label: preinvasive adenocarcinoma in situ (AIS). The sequence derives from a donor aged 70 or older with lung adenocarcinoma.

The DNA is TGTGCCAGCGGGCAAGAGACCCAGTACTTC. This gives the protein CASGQETQYF. This chain joins TRBV6-4 to TRBJ2-5; the D segment cannot be called with confidence. Counted from cysteine to phenylalanine, this CDR3 has 10 amino acids. Only CDR3 DNA is held: 30 bases, read in frame from base 1. The germline V gene gives CDR1 as MRHNA and CDR2 as SNTAGT. Cut back by 8 bases and 2 bases, the V and J ends lie 3 bases apart.